A selection of T cell receptor beta chains follows, all from one sample in a study of T cell responses to AZD1222 COVID-19 vaccine. Clones were read by immunoSEQ multiplex PCR, and TCRdb kept only the in-frame ones, dropping some. Of 150,000 to 200,000 clones in the sample, around 88% were seen once. Sequencing was performed on peripheral blood, taken 28 days after the second AZD1222 dose. Receptors originate from an adult who received the AZD1222 COVID-19 vaccine. The CDR3 runs from the conserved cysteine through the conserved F or W. D genes are given only for firm matches. Size is omitted from some rows. Given values are once, few, many or a class for expanded clones.

d_call: TRBD1; clone_size: once; v_call: TRBV11-3; j_call: TRBJ2-1; cdr3_aa: CASSTRPDRVNEQFF; cdr3_nt: TGTGCCAGCAGCACCCGCCCCGACAGGGTCAATGAGCAGTTCTTC
d_call: TRBD1; clone_size: NA; v_call: TRBV19; j_call: TRBJ2-7; cdr3_aa: CASSIGSGQSSYEQYF; cdr3_nt: TGTGCCAGTAGTATTGGGTCGGGACAGAGCTCCTACGAGCAGTACTTC
d_call: TRBD1; clone_size: NA; v_call: TRBV28; j_call: TRBJ1-2; cdr3_aa: CASSLERGLDYGYTF; cdr3_nt: TGTGCCAGCAGTTTGGAAAGGGGGCTTGACTATGGCTACACCTTC
d_call: NA; clone_size: NA; v_call: TRBV6-1; j_call: TRBJ1-3; cdr3_aa: CASSDGRGNTIYF; cdr3_nt: TGTGCCAGCAGTGATGGCCGAGGAAACACCATATATTTT
d_call: TRBD1; clone_size: NA; v_call: TRBV5-4; j_call: TRBJ1-1; cdr3_aa: CASSLEQGLNTEAFF; cdr3_nt: TGTGCCAGCAGCTTGGAACAGGGGCTAAACACTGAAGCTTTCTTT
d_call: TRBD1; clone_size: few; v_call: TRBV27; j_call: TRBJ2-7; cdr3_aa: CASSPQVTGGTYEQYF; cdr3_nt: TGTGCCAGCAGTCCTCAAGTGACAGGGGGCACCTACGAGCAGTACTTC
d_call: NA; clone_size: NA; v_call: TRBV4-2; j_call: TRBJ1-2; cdr3_aa: CASSQVQSDYGYTF; cdr3_nt: TGTGCCAGCAGCCAAGTCCAGTCTGACTATGGCTACACCTTC
d_call: TRBD2; clone_size: NA; v_call: TRBV29-1; j_call: TRBJ2-1; cdr3_aa: CSVGLAGVYEQFF; cdr3_nt: TGCAGCGTTGGACTAGCGGGGGTCTATGAGCAGTTCTTC
d_call: NA; clone_size: NA; v_call: TRBV7-2; j_call: TRBJ1-1; cdr3_aa: CASSPVGALNTEAFF; cdr3_nt: TGTGCCAGCAGCCCCGTGGGGGCCCTGAACACTGAAGCTTTCTTT
d_call: TRBD1; clone_size: NA; v_call: TRBV2; j_call: TRBJ1-4; cdr3_aa: CASRTGLEKLFF; cdr3_nt: TGTGCCAGCAGGACAGGGTTAGAGAAACTGTTTTTT
d_call: TRBD1; clone_size: NA; v_call: TRBV7-9; j_call: TRBJ1-3; cdr3_aa: CASSRPTDRGYF; cdr3_nt: TGTGCCAGCAGCCGCCCCACAGACAGGGGATATTTT
d_call: NA; clone_size: NA; v_call: TRBV5-1; j_call: TRBJ2-3; cdr3_aa: CASSGDGGRDTQYF; cdr3_nt: TGCGCCAGCAGCGGTGACGGAGGAAGGGATACGCAGTATTTT
d_call: NA; clone_size: NA; v_call: TRBV27; j_call: TRBJ1-2; cdr3_aa: CASSLRSHGGYTF; cdr3_nt: TGTGCCAGCAGTTTAAGGTCCCATGGGGGCTACACCTTC
d_call: NA; clone_size: NA; v_call: TRBV7-6; j_call: TRBJ2-5; cdr3_aa: CASSSLRFDWGDQETQYF; cdr3_nt: TGTGCCAGCAGCTCTCTAAGGTTCGATTGGGGGGATCAAGAGACCCAGTACTTC
d_call: NA; clone_size: NA; v_call: TRBV28; j_call: TRBJ1-3; cdr3_aa: CASSSGALSGNTIYF; cdr3_nt: TGTGCCAGCAGTTCAGGGGCCCTCTCTGGAAACACCATATATTTT
d_call: TRBD1; clone_size: NA; v_call: TRBV28; j_call: TRBJ1-4; cdr3_aa: CAGGQATNEKLFF; cdr3_nt: TGTGCCGGGGGACAGGCAACTAATGAAAAACTGTTTTTT
d_call: NA; clone_size: once; v_call: TRBV3-1/TRBV3-2; j_call: TRBJ2-1; cdr3_aa: CASSPRTRESGNEQFF; cdr3_nt: TGTGCCAGCAGCCCGCGGACGAGGGAGTCTGGCAATGAGCAGTTCTTC
d_call: TRBD1; clone_size: NA; v_call: TRBV5-4; j_call: TRBJ1-2; cdr3_aa: CASSFQGGYGYTF; cdr3_nt: TGTGCCAGCAGCTTCCAGGGGGGGTATGGCTACACCTTC
d_call: TRBD1; clone_size: NA; v_call: TRBV7-2; j_call: TRBJ1-5; cdr3_aa: CASSLGPAGQQPQHF; cdr3_nt: TGTGCCAGCAGCTTAGGTCCGGCGGGACAGCAGCCCCAGCATTTT
d_call: TRBD2; clone_size: many; v_call: TRBV7-9; j_call: TRBJ2-3; cdr3_aa: CASSPGTSGGTDTQYF; cdr3_nt: TGTGCCAGCAGCCCCGGGACTAGCGGGGGCACAGATACGCAGTATTTT
d_call: NA; clone_size: few; v_call: TRBV14; j_call: TRBJ1-1; cdr3_aa: CASSPAENLKTEAFF; cdr3_nt: TGTGCCAGCAGCCCGGCAGAAAACCTTAAGACTGAAGCTTTCTTT
d_call: NA; clone_size: NA; v_call: TRBV7-2; j_call: TRBJ1-3; cdr3_aa: CASSLQSSGNTIYF; cdr3_nt: TGTGCCAGCAGCCTACAGAGCTCTGGAAACACCATATATTTT
d_call: NA; clone_size: NA; v_call: TRBV4-2; j_call: TRBJ2-2; cdr3_aa: CASSRRDGPNTGELFF; cdr3_nt: TGTGCCAGCAGCCGGAGGGACGGACCGAACACCGGGGAGCTGTTTTTT
d_call: NA; clone_size: NA; v_call: TRBV7-8; j_call: TRBJ2-7; cdr3_aa: CASSLHRGADEQYF; cdr3_nt: TGTGCCAGCAGCTTACATCGGGGGGCTGACGAGCAGTACTTC
d_call: NA; clone_size: NA; v_call: TRBV5-1; j_call: TRBJ2-3; cdr3_aa: CASSLDPSGTQYF; cdr3_nt: TGCGCCAGCAGCCTGGACCCGTCGGGTACGCAGTATTTT
d_call: NA; clone_size: NA; v_call: TRBV7-8; j_call: TRBJ2-1; cdr3_aa: CASSLPGGRNWQFF; cdr3_nt: TGTGCCAGCAGCTTACCCGGGGGCCGGAACTGGCAGTTCTTC
d_call: TRBD1; clone_size: once; v_call: TRBV28; j_call: TRBJ1-1; cdr3_aa: CASSRQGYNTEAFF; cdr3_nt: TGTGCCAGCAGTCGACAGGGGTACAACACTGAAGCTTTCTTT
d_call: TRBD2; clone_size: NA; v_call: TRBV30; j_call: TRBJ2-1; cdr3_aa: CAWSDGGAEDEQFF; cdr3_nt: TGTGCCTGGAGTGACGGGGGGGCCGAGGATGAGCAGTTCTTC
d_call: NA; clone_size: NA; v_call: TRBV6-2/TRBV6-3; j_call: TRBJ1-5; cdr3_aa: CASSQNLLSNQPQHF; cdr3_nt: TGTGCCAGCAGCCAAAATCTTTTAAGCAATCAGCCCCAGCATTTT
d_call: NA; clone_size: once; v_call: TRBV5-1; j_call: TRBJ1-3; cdr3_aa: CASSLVGPGSGNSGNTIYF; cdr3_nt: TGCGCCAGCAGCTTGGTAGGGCCGGGTTCGGGGAACTCTGGAAACACCATATATTTT
d_call: TRBD1; clone_size: NA; v_call: TRBV9; j_call: TRBJ1-2; cdr3_aa: CASSVGTGQYGYTF; cdr3_nt: TGTGCCAGCAGCGTAGGGACAGGGCAGTATGGCTACACCTTC
d_call: NA; clone_size: NA; v_call: TRBV19; j_call: TRBJ2-1; cdr3_aa: CASSKRQGGGEQFF; cdr3_nt: TGTGCCAGTAGTAAGCGACAGGGAGGGGGTGAGCAGTTCTTC
d_call: TRBD1; clone_size: NA; v_call: TRBV19; j_call: TRBJ1-4; cdr3_aa: CASSQQGNYATNEKLFF; cdr3_nt: TGTGCCAGTAGCCAACAGGGGAACTATGCAACTAATGAAAAACTGTTTTTT
d_call: NA; clone_size: NA; v_call: TRBV12-5; j_call: TRBJ1-5; cdr3_aa: CASGLNTPGRNQPQHF; cdr3_nt: TGTGCTAGTGGTTTGAACACCCCGGGTCGCAATCAGCCCCAGCATTTT
d_call: NA; clone_size: NA; v_call: TRBV28; j_call: TRBJ2-7; cdr3_aa: CASSFSVSSYEQYF; cdr3_nt: TGTGCCAGCAGTTTTTCGGTAAGCTCCTACGAGCAGTACTTC
d_call: TRBD1; clone_size: NA; v_call: TRBV10-3; j_call: TRBJ1-1; cdr3_aa: CAISESRGTVEAFF; cdr3_nt: TGTGCCATCAGTGAGTCAAGGGGGACAGTTGAAGCTTTCTTT
d_call: NA; clone_size: NA; v_call: TRBV5-1; j_call: TRBJ2-5; cdr3_aa: CASSFDSGRGETQYF; cdr3_nt: TGCGCCAGCAGCTTTGACTCCGGCAGGGGAGAGACCCAGTACTTC
d_call: NA; clone_size: once; v_call: TRBV19; j_call: TRBJ2-2; cdr3_aa: CASTPGQGYTGELFF; cdr3_nt: TGTGCCAGTACCCCTGGGCAGGGTTACACCGGGGAGCTGTTTTTT
d_call: TRBD1; clone_size: NA; v_call: TRBV4-3; j_call: TRBJ2-7; cdr3_aa: CARPPRAGGSYEQYF; cdr3_nt: TGCGCCAGACCTCCCAGGGCAGGGGGATCCTACGAGCAGTACTTC
d_call: NA; clone_size: NA; v_call: TRBV25-1; j_call: TRBJ1-5; cdr3_aa: CASSEFGYSAPQHF; cdr3_nt: TGTGCCAGCAGTGAATTCGGGTATTCGGCGCCCCAGCATTTT
d_call: NA; clone_size: NA; v_call: TRBV10-3; j_call: TRBJ2-5; cdr3_aa: CAIKPTAIQETQYF; cdr3_nt: TGTGCCATCAAGCCGACAGCTATCCAAGAGACCCAGTACTTC
d_call: NA; clone_size: once; v_call: TRBV24-1; j_call: TRBJ2-5; cdr3_aa: CATSDLHRKVEETQYF; cdr3_nt: TGTGCCACCAGTGATTTACACAGAAAGGTCGAGGAGACCCAGTACTTC
d_call: TRBD1; clone_size: NA; v_call: TRBV19; j_call: TRBJ1-1; cdr3_aa: CASSIEDRAAFHTEAFF; cdr3_nt: TGTGCCAGTAGTATCGAGGACAGGGCAGCTTTTCACACTGAAGCTTTCTTT
d_call: NA; clone_size: once; v_call: TRBV9; j_call: TRBJ2-3; cdr3_aa: CASSVGDSPTDTQYF; cdr3_nt: TGTGCCAGCAGCGTAGGAGATTCTCCCACAGATACGCAGTATTTT
d_call: NA; clone_size: NA; v_call: TRBV13; j_call: TRBJ1-2; cdr3_aa: CASSLRGTAIYGYTF; cdr3_nt: TGTGCCAGCAGCCTAAGGGGGACCGCGATCTATGGCTACACCTTC
d_call: TRBD1; clone_size: NA; v_call: TRBV10-3; j_call: TRBJ2-5; cdr3_aa: CAISDPQGQALPQETQYF; cdr3_nt: TGTGCCATCAGTGACCCTCAAGGACAGGCTCTACCCCAAGAGACCCAGTACTTC
d_call: TRBD1; clone_size: NA; v_call: TRBV7-9; j_call: TRBJ2-1; cdr3_aa: CASSSTGTYNEQFF; cdr3_nt: TGTGCCAGCAGCTCGACAGGGACCTACAATGAGCAGTTCTTC
d_call: TRBD1; clone_size: NA; v_call: TRBV30; j_call: TRBJ2-2; cdr3_aa: CAWSVISGTGFTGELFF; cdr3_nt: TGTGCCTGGAGTGTAATAAGCGGGACAGGGTTCACCGGGGAGCTGTTTTTT
d_call: TRBD1; clone_size: NA; v_call: TRBV6-1; j_call: TRBJ1-1; cdr3_aa: CASSSLGTENTEAFF; cdr3_nt: TGTGCCAGCAGTTCCCTGGGGACAGAGAACACTGAAGCTTTCTTT
d_call: NA; clone_size: NA; v_call: TRBV30; j_call: TRBJ1-2; cdr3_aa: CASSRDRPYGYTF; cdr3_nt: TGTGCCTCTTCACGAGACAGACCCTATGGCTACACCTTC
d_call: NA; clone_size: NA; v_call: TRBV7-3; j_call: TRBJ1-3; cdr3_aa: CASSLGQGNTIYF; cdr3_nt: TGTGCCAGCAGCTTAGGACAGGGAAACACCATATATTTT
d_call: TRBD1; clone_size: NA; v_call: TRBV7-9; j_call: TRBJ1-1; cdr3_aa: CASSSTGGRTEAFF; cdr3_nt: TGTGCCAGCAGCTCGACAGGGGGACGAACTGAAGCTTTCTTT
d_call: NA; clone_size: NA; v_call: TRBV7-8; j_call: TRBJ2-5; cdr3_aa: CASSFRERETQYF; cdr3_nt: TGTGCCAGCAGTTTCAGGGAACGAGAGACCCAGTACTTC